The present entry profiles one T cell receptor beta chain with its context. Its antigen is still unknown. This sample is drawn from a study of graft-versus-host responses after intestinal transplantation. Profiled with immunoSEQ multiplex PCR; TCRdb holds only in-frame clones, not every one. The table lists roughly 99,000 clones, approximately 90% of them singletons. The study, taken as a whole, reports: Some patients had graft-donor T cell macrochimerism. In their allografts, the ratios of graft-versus-host to host-versus-graft T cell clones were high.

Source: unstimulated CD4+ T cells sorted from spleen or lymph node cells, taken before transplant. The sequence was obtained from a human donor who was the organ donor for an intestinal transplant.

The CDR3 DNA reads as TGTGCCAGCAGCACCGGGACAGGCGCCTACAATGAGCAGTTCTTC. It specifies CASSTGTGAYNEQFF. The chain recombines TRBV5-5 with TRBJ2-1; 8 bases fit TRBD1. V lost 4 bases, J lost 2 bases, and 5 bases stayed unmatched. CDR1 SGHKS and CDR2 YYEKEE come from the germline V gene (reference sequence). CDR3 size: 15 residues. Full variable domain (outside the CDR3, taken from reference TRBV5-5 and TRBJ2-1): DAGVTQSPTHLIKTRGQQVTLRCSPISGHKSVSWYQQVLGQGPQFIFQYYEKEERGRGNFPDRFSARQFPNYSSELNVNALLLGDSALYLCASSTGTGAYNEQFFGPGTRLTVL.